This T cell receptor beta chain was recorded in a study of blood T cell repertoires in COVID-19 (dated by TCRdb to about 2020). Background on the whole study: The collaborator samples originated in the United States, Italy and Spain and spanned the acute and convalescent phases of COVID-19. The material from the prospective study consisted of cDNA or gDNA derived from T cells, B-cell-depleted T cells, or PBMCs. Subjects who had been exposed to COVID-19, were actively infected with it, or had recovered from it provided the deeply sampled blood TCRbeta repertoires that made up the dataset. A freely available public database, intended as a resource for researchers studying the immune response to SARS-CoV-2, is where the repertoires were released. The samples were drawn from the first 160 participants of the ongoing ImmuneRACE study and from 950 to 1,500 subjects provided by 6 global collaborators. A de-identified subject ID, COVID-19 status, age in years and sex were almost always included in the sample metadata. Where available, HLA class I and class II types were obtained from metadata supplied by the sample provider rather than from assay-based typing.

Notes on this clone: Its cognate antigen has yet to be identified. Per-base qualities were not stored, and no clone one base away is much larger.

Here V drops 3 bases and J drops 2 bases, and the junction holds 3 bases not matched to any gene. The CDR3 sequence holds 14 residues, the cysteine and phenylalanine included. Left in the record is the CDR3 DNA by itself, 42 bases read in frame from the first base. Looking up the germline V gene yields CDR1 SQVTM and CDR2 ANQGSEA. Whole blood was collected in K2EDTA tubes by collaborating institutions according to the institutions' own protocols. Collaborator samples were shipped for TCRbeta analysis as frozen whole blood, isolated PBMCs, or DNA extracted from either sample type. The immunoSEQ Assay, a bias-controlled multiplex PCR, was used to amplify TCRbeta CDR3 regions from genomic DNA. The paper's processing steps were these. Nucleated cell counts per sample were estimated from amplification of reference gene primers within the assay. Sequence reads were collapsed and filtered to measure the absolute abundance of every unique TCRbeta CDR3 rearrangement. Productive Simpson clonality was computed per sample as the square root of Simpson's diversity index over productive rearrangements. The table comes from immuneACCESS by way of TCRdb, which keeps in-frame sequences with V and J called. Part of the clones is missing from these tables; in studies checked, under half for an unresolved V gene and the rest for unknown reasons. Clone size and V and J calls were adopted from that table, with D and trimming inferred from the DNA. Here the sample has under 200,000 clones; roughly 86% occur a single time. The biggest ten clones account for roughly 7.3% of the sample.

Results and caveats for the whole study, not just this receptor: The quantity of clinical and demographic metadata differed by source and by participant and was supplied without curation.

Input material: peripheral blood. The V gene is TRBV29-1 and the J gene is TRBJ1-2; 10 central nucleotides agree with TRBD1. The TCR sequence derives from a woman at least 80 years old in a cohort sampled during active or convalescent COVID-19. The DNA is as follows: TGCAGCGTTGAGACAGGGGGCGGAAACTATGGCTACACCTTC. Translated, it gives CSVETGGGNYGYTF.